What follows are 18 T cell receptor beta chains derived from one specimen sequenced in a study of beta chain features in type 1 diabetes. Reverse transcription of all isolated RNA meant that expressed TCRB transcripts were sequenced. Produced via immunoSEQ multiplex PCR; TCRdb's table is partial and in-frame only. The sample carries 900,000 or so clones, roughly 15% recorded once. The sequenced sample consisted of naive CD4+ T cells from blood. Receptors originate from a woman aged 18-29 years in good health.

This clone appeared a few times. The V and J genes are TRBV7-2 and TRBJ1-5, with 10 bases identical to TRBD1. J gave up 6 bases and V 0 bases, and 5 bases lay outside the gene matches. Per germline, CDR1 SGHTA and CDR2 FQGNSA. This CDR3 has 16 residues. CDR3 DNA: TGTGCCAGCAGCTTAGCGCGAGGGACAGGGGTTCAGCCCCAGCATTTT. Its protein product is CASSLARGTGVQPQHF.

This chain connects TRBV2 to TRBJ2-3; 9 bases fit TRBD1. Per germline, CDR1 SNHLY and CDR2 FYNNEI. Trimming cost V 6 bases and J 5 bases; bases outside gene matches: 6. This CDR3 contains 14 residues. The CDR3 loop is CASRDTGGIDTQYF. The CDR3 DNA reads as TGTGCCAGCAGGGACACAGGGGGCATAGATACGCAGTATTTT.

This clone was counted a few times. CDR3 sequence (DNA): TGTGCCAGTAGAGACCCCGGGACAGGGTCCAATGAGCAGTTCTTC. Translated: CASRDPGTGSNEQFF. The chain carries TRBV19 and TRBJ2-1, with TRBD1 matching over 9 bases. Germline V gene data show CDR1 as LNHDA and CDR2 as SQIVND (reference sequence). The CDR3 runs to 15 residues. Trimming cost V 6 bases and J 6 bases; bases outside gene matches: 9.

The J gene is TRBJ1-1, the V gene TRBV6-1; 8 bases agree with TRBD1. V was clipped by 9 bases and J by 1 base; unmatched bases: 7. The length of the CDR3 is 14 residues. The V gene's germline CDR1 is MNHNS and CDR2 SASEGT. The CDR3 here is CASNQDRANTEAFF. The CDR3 DNA reads as TGTGCCAGTAACCAGGACAGGGCGAACACTGAAGCTTTCTTT.

This clone was picked up a small number of times. The rearrangement links TRBV7-2 to TRBJ2-7, with 8 bases aligning to TRBD1. The length of the CDR3 is 14 residues. Germline lookup yields CDR1 SGHTA and CDR2 FQGNSA. Unmatched junction bases numbered 5, after V lost 5 bases and J lost 2 bases. Here the CDR3 DNA reads TGTGCCAGCAGCAGGGGGACAGGAGCCTACGAGCAGTACTTC. Translated: CASSRGTGAYEQYF. The full variable domain, completed using reference TRBV7-2 and TRBJ2-7, is GAGVSQSPSNKVTEKGKDVELRCDPISGHTALYWYRQSLGQGLEFLIYFQGNSAPDKSGLPSDRFSAERTGGSVSTLTIQRTQQEDSAVYLCASSRGTGAYEQYFGPGTRLTVT.

The CDR3: CASSLLETSGRVAGELFF. The CDR3 DNA reads TGTGCCAGCAGCTTACTTGAGACTAGCGGGAGGGTTGCCGGGGAGCTGTTTTTT. The J gene is TRBJ2-2, the V gene TRBV7-8; 14 bases map to TRBD2. V shed 2 bases and J 6 bases; nucleotides not matched to a gene: 8. Per germline, CDR1 SGHVS and CDR2 FQNEAQ. This CDR3 comprises 18 residues.

The chain has TRBV15 and TRBJ2-1; the D gene could be TRBD1 or TRBD2 (6 bases each). The V end was cut by 0 bases, the J end by 6 bases, with 15 bases between. Germline CDR1 is LNHNV and CDR2 is YYDKDF (reference sequence). This CDR3 is built from 16 residues. CDR3 sequence (DNA): TGTGCCACCAGCAGAGAGCGGGACAACCCCAGCAATGAGCAGTTCTTC. Translation gives CATSRERDNPSNEQFF.

This chain connects TRBV4-2 to TRBJ1-2; TRBD1 matches at 7 bases. V dropped 4 bases and J dropped 2; count of bases not matched to a gene: 4. The CDR3 has 14 amino acids. Germline loops: CDR1 LGHNA, CDR2 YNFKEQ. CDR3 amino acids: CASSPATGNYGYTF. In DNA form, the CDR3 reads TGTGCCAGCAGCCCCGCGACAGGGAACTATGGCTACACCTTC.

About this clone: A single base is all that separates this from a far larger clone, so a read error is likely. The sample contains more than one DNA sequence encoding this CDR3. This sequence joins TRBV7-7 and TRBJ1-1; perhaps TRBD1 as D (5 bases). Germline CDR1 and CDR2: SSHAT and FNYEAQ (reference sequence). The CDR3 extends over 13 amino acids. CDR3 region: CASSLDRNTEAFF. The CDR3 DNA reads as TGTGCTAGCAGCTTAGACAGGAACACTGAAGCTTTCTTT. Complete variable domain (other parts from reference TRBV7-7 and TRBJ1-1): GAGVSQSPRYKVTKRGQDVTLRCDPISSHATLYWYQQALGQGPEFLTYFNYEAQPDKSGLPSDRFSAERPEGSISTLTIQRTEQRDSAMYRCASSLDRNTEAFFGQGTRLTVV.

The chain links TRBV18 to TRBJ2-3; D is unclear. This CDR3 contains 14 residues. Trimming shortened V by 3 bases and J by 1 base, and 8 bases separated the two germline ends. The V gene's germline CDR1 is KGHSH and CDR2 LQKENI. The CDR3 DNA follows: TGTGCCAGCTCACCGCCCCCAGGCACAGATACGCAGTATTTT. This gives the protein CASSPPPGTDTQYF.

This clone came up a few times. J is TRBJ2-7 and V is TRBV7-2, with 7 bases fitting TRBD1. Germline-derived CDR1 and CDR2 are SGHTA and FQGNSA. This CDR3 is 17 amino acids long. V was clipped by 4 bases and J by 4 bases; unmatched bases: 16. The chain's CDR3 is CASSYLPSTGTGYEQYF. DNA for the CDR3: TGTGCCAGCAGCTACCTTCCCTCGACAGGGACGGGGTACGAGCAGTACTTC.

This chain connects TRBV7-2 to TRBJ2-7; possibly TRBD2 for D (5 bases). The CDR3 is 15 amino acids. Trimming pared 1 base from V and 2 bases from J, leaving 12 bases between. Germline V gene sequence: CDR1 SGHTA, CDR2 FQGNSA. CDR3 protein: CASSLGISRAYEQYF. Here the CDR3 DNA reads TGTGCCAGCAGCTTAGGCATATCGAGGGCCTACGAGCAGTACTTC.

This clone appeared a few times. The rearrangement links TRBV6-6 to TRBJ2-1; the match to TRBD1 covers 7 bases. The CDR3 totals 15 residues. From germline, CDR1 is MNHNY and CDR2 SVGAGI (reference sequence). V trimming: 2 bases; J trimming: 2 bases; junction bases outside the gene matches: 3. The CDR3 loop is CASSYEGAPYNEQFF. The CDR3 region has the DNA TGTGCCAGCAGTTACGAGGGGGCGCCCTACAATGAGCAGTTCTTC.

As for this clone: At the DNA level, this CDR3 is encoded by other sequences in the same sample as well. The V gene is TRBV5-1, the J gene TRBJ2-1; no firm D call. This CDR3 is built from 15 residues. The germline CDR1 and CDR2 sequences are SGHRS and YFSETQ. V lost 2 bases and J lost 0, with 9 bases in between. CDR3 bases: TGCGCCAGCAGCTTAGGTAGTAGCTCCTACAATGAGCAGTTCTTC. The encoded protein is CASSLGSSSYNEQFF. The variable domain in full, completed from reference TRBV5-1 and TRBJ2-1, reads KAGVTQTPRYLIKTRGQQVTLSCSPISGHRSVSWYQQTPGQGLQFLFEYFSETQRNKGNFPGRFSGRQFSNSRSEMNVSTLELGDSALYLCASSLGSSSYNEQFFGPGTRLTVL.

The rearrangement uses TRBV7-9 and TRBJ2-2; no definite D call. V was pared by 0 bases and J by 0 bases, with 2 bases between. CDR1 SEHNR and CDR2 FQNEAQ come from the germline V gene (reference sequence). The CDR3 spans 14 residues. CDR3 bases: TGTGCCAGCAGCTTAGCGGCGAACACCGGGGAGCTGTTTTTT. This sequence encodes CASSLAANTGELFF.

This clone was found a few times. Written as DNA, the CDR3 is TGTGCCAGCAGCACAGGCACTGAAGCTTTCTTT. This sequence encodes CASSTGTEAFF. The gene calls are TRBV7-9 and TRBJ1-1, with D possibly being TRBD1 (5 bases). From germline, CDR1 is SEHNR and CDR2 FQNEAQ (reference sequence). The CDR3 is made up of 11 amino acids. The V and J ends lost 5 bases and 4 bases respectively, with 5 bases between them.

This rearrangement joins TRBV7-6 to TRBJ2-1; D uncertain. From germline, CDR1 is SGHVS and CDR2 FNYEAQ. The ends were cut back, 1 base at V and 6 bases at J, with 16 bases in the middle. This CDR3 is built from 16 residues. Here the CDR3 reads CASSLGIPLGPNEQFF. The CDR3 nucleotides are TGTGCCAGCAGCTTAGGGATACCCCTGGGCCCCAATGAGCAGTTCTTC.

This clone was counted only a few times. The chain couples TRBV2 to TRBJ2-1; 10 nucleotides match TRBD2. With V trimmed by 5 bases and J by 8 bases, 18 bases remained unmatched. Germline V gene data show CDR1 as SNHLY and CDR2 as FYNNEI. This CDR3 is 18 amino acids long. CDR3 amino acids: CASSKGVRGGLALDEQFF. The CDR3 DNA sequence: TGTGCCAGCAGTAAAGGCGTTCGTGGGGGACTAGCGTTAGATGAGCAGTTCTTC. The variable domain in full, with the rest retrieved from reference TRBV2 and TRBJ2-1, is EPEVTQTPSHQVTQMGQEVILRCVPISNHLYFYWYRQILGQKVEFLVSFYNNEISEKSEIFDDQFSVERPDGSNFTLKIRSTKLEDSAMYFCASSKGVRGGLALDEQFFGPGTRLTVL.